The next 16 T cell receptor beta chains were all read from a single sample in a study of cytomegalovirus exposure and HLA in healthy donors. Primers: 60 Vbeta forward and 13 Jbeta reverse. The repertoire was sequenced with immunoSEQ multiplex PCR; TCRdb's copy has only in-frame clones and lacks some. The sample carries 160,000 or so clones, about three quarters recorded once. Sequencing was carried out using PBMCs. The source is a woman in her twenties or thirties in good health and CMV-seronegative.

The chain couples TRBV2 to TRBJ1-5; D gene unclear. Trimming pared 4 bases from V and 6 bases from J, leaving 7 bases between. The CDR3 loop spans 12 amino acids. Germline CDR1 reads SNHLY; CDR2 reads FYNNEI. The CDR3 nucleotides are TGTGCCAGCAGTGGGGGAGTTCAGCCCCAGCATTTT. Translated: CASSGGVQPQHF.

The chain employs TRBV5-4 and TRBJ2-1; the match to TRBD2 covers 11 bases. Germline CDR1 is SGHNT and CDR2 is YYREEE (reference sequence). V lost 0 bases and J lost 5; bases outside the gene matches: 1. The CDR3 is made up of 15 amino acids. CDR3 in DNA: TGTGCCAGCAGCTTGGTAGCGGGGGGGAACAATGAGCAGTTCTTC. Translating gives CASSLVAGGNNEQFF.

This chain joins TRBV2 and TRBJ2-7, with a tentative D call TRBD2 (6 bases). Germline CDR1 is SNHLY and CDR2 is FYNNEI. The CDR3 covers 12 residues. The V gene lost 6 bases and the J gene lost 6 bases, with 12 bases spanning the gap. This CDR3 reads CASRGLSSEQYF. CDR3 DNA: TGTGCCAGCAGGGGACTCAGTTCCGAGCAGTACTTC. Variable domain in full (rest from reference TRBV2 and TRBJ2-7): EPEVTQTPSHQVTQMGQEVILRCVPISNHLYFYWYRQILGQKVEFLVSFYNNEISEKSEIFDDQFSVERPDGSNFTLKIRSTKLEDSAMYFCASRGLSSEQYFGPGTRLTVT.

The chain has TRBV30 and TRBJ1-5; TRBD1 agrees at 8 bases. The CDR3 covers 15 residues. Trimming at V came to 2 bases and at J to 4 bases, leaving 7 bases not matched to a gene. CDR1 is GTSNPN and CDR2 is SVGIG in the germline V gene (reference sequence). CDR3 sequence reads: CAWSPGQGPNQPQHF. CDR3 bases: TGTGCCTGGAGTCCCGGACAGGGCCCTAATCAGCCCCAGCATTTT.

The CDR3 region is CASSWGQGDTEAFF. CDR3 DNA sequence: TGTGCCAGCAGCTGGGGACAGGGGGACACTGAAGCTTTCTTT. This chain joins TRBV5-4 and TRBJ1-1, with 11 bases lining up with TRBD1. This CDR3 contains 14 residues. CDR1 and CDR2 from the germline V gene are SGHNT and YYREEE (reference sequence). The ends lost 3 bases at V and 3 bases at J; junction bases unmatched: 1.

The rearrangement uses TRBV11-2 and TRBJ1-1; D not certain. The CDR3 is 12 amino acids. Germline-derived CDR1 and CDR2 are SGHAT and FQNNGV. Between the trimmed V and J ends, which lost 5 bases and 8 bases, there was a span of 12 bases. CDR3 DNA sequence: TGTGCCAGCAGCCTAGGCGGGCAGGAAGCTTTCTTT. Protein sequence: CASSLGGQEAFF.

This CDR3 is CSAGQANEQFF. The CDR3 nucleotides read TGCAGTGCTGGACAGGCCAATGAGCAGTTCTTC. The V gene is TRBV20-1, the J gene TRBJ2-1, with TRBD1 matching 7 bases. The CDR3 is 11 residues long. Germline lookup yields CDR1 DFQATT and CDR2 SNEGSKA (reference sequence). V dropped 5 bases and J dropped 6; count of bases not matched to a gene: 1.

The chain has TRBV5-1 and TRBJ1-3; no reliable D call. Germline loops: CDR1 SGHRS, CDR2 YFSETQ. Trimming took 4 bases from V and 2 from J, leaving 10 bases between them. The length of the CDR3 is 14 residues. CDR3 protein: CASSDAGPGNTIYF. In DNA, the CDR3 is TGCGCCAGCAGCGACGCAGGTCCTGGAAACACCATATATTTT.

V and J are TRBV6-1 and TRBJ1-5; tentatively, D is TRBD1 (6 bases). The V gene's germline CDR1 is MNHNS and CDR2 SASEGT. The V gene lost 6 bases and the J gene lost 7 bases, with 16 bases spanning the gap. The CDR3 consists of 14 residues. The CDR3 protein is CASSIQGSRQPQHF. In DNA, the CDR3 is TGTGCCAGCAGCATACAGGGTTCCAGGCAGCCCCAGCATTTT.

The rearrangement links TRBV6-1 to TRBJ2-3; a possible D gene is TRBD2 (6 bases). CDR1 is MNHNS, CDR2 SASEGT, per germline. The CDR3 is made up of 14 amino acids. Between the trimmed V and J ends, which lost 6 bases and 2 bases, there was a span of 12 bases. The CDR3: CASRGRWFTDTQYF. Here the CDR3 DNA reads TGTGCCAGCAGGGGGAGGTGGTTCACAGATACGCAGTATTTT.

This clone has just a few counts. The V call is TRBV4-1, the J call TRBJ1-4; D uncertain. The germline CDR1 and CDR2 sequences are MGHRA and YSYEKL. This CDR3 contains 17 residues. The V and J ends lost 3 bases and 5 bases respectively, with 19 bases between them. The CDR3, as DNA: TGCGCCAGCAGCCATCCCATGGGGAGGAATTACAATGAAAAACTGTTTTTT. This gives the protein CASSHPMGRNYNEKLFF.

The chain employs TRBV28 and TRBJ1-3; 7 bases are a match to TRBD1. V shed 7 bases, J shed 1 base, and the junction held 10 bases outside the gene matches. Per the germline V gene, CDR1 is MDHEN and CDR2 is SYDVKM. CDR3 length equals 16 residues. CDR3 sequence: CASTRTGLSSGNTIYF. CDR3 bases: TGTGCCAGCACCAGGACAGGCCTCTCTTCTGGAAACACCATATATTTT.

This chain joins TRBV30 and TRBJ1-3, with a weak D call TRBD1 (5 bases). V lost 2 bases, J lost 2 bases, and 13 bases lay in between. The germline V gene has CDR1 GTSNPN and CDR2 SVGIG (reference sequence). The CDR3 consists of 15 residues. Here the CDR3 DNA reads TGTGCCTGGAGTCCCAGGGAGGTGACTGGAAACACCATATATTTT. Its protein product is CAWSPREVTGNTIYF.

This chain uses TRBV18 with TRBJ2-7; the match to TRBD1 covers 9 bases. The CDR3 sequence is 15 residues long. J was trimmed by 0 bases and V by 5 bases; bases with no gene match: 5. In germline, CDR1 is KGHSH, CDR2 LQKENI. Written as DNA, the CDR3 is TGTGCCAGCTCATCCTCGGGACAGGGCTCCTACGAGCAGTACTTC. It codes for CASSSSGQGSYEQYF.

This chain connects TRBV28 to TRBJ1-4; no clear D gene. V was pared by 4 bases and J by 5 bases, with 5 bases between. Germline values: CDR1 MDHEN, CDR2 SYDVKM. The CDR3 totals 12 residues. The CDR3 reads CASSSQNEKLFF. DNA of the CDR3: TGTGCCAGCAGTTCCCAAAATGAAAAACTGTTTTTT.

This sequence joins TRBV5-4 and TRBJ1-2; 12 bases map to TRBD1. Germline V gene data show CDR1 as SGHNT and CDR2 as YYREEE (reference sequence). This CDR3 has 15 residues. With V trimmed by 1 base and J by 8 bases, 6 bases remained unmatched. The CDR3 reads CASSLPGQGAGGYTF. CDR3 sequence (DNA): TGTGCCAGCAGCTTGCCGGGACAGGGGGCAGGAGGCTACACCTTC.